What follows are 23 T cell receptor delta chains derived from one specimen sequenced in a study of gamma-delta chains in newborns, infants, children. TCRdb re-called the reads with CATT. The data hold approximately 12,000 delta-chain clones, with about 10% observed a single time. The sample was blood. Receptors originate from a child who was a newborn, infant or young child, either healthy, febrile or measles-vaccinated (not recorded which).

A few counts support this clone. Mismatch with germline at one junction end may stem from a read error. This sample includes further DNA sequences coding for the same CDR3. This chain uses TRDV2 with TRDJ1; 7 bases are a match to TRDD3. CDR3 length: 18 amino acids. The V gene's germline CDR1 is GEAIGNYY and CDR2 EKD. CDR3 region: CACDKLGDDPLYTDKLIF. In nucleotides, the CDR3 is TGTGCCTGCGACAAATTGGGGGACGACCCATTATACACCGATAAACTCATCTTT.

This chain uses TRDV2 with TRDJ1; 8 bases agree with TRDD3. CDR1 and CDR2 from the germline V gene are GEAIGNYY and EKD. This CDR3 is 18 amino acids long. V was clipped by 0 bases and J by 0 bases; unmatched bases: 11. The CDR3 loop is CACDTVGPTGGDTDKLIF. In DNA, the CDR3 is TGTGCCTGTGACACCGTTGGACCCACTGGGGGCGACACCGATAAACTCATCTTT.

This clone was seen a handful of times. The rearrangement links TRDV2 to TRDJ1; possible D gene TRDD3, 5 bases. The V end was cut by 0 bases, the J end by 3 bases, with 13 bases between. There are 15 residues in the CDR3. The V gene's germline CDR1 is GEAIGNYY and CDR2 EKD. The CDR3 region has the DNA TGTGCCTGTGACACCCTGGGACCCGCTCCCGATAAACTCATCTTT. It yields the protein CACDTLGPAPDKLIF.

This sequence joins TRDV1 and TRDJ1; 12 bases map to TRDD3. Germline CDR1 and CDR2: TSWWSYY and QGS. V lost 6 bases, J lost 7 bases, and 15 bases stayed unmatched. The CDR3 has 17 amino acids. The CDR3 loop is CALGVSLRLGDTGKLIF. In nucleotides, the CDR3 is TGTGCTCTTGGAGTTTCCCTGCGCCTGGGGGATACGGGTAAACTCATCTTT.

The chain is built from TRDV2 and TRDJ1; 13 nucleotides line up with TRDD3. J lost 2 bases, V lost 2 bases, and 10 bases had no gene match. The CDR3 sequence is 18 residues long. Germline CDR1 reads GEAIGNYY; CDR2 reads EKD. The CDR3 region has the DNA TGTGCCTGTGACAAAGTACTGGGGGATACGGGCCGGACCGATAAACTCATCTTT. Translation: CACDKVLGDTGRTDKLIF.

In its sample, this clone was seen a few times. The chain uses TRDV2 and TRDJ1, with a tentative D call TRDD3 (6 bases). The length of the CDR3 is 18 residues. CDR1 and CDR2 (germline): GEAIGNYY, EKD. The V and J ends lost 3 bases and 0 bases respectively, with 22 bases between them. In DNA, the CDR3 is TGTGCCTGTGACCCGGCCCCAGCTGGGGTCCCGTACACCGATAAACTCATCTTT. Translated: CACDPAPAGVPYTDKLIF.

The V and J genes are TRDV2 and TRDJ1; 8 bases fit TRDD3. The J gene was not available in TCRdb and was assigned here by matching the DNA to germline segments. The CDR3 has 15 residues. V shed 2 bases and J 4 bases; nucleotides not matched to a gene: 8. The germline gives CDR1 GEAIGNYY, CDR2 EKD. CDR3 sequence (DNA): TGTGCCTGTGACAGCCTTACTGGGGGGTTCGATAAACTCATCTTT. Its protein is CACDSLTGGFDKLIF.

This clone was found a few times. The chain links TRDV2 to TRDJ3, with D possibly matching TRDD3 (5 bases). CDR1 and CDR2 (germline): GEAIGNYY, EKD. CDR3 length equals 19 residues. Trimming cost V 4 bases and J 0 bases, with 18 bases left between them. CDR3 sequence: CACDTAGSGSSWDTRQMFF. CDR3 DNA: TGTGCCTGTGATACCGCGGGATCCGGCAGCTCCTGGGACACCCGACAGATGTTTTTC.

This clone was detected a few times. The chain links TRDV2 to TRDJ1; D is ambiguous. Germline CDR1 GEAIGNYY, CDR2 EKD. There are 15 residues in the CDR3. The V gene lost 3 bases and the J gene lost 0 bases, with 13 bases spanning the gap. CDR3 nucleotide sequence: TGTGCCTGTGACGAGCTTCAGACCGACACCGATAAACTCATCTTT. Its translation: CACDELQTDTDKLIF.

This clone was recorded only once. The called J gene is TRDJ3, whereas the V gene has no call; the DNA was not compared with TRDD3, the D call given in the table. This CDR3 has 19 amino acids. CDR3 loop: CACDRLGDTLAWDTRQMFF. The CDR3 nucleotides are TGTGCCTGTGACCGACTGGGGGATACTCTCGCCTGGGACACCCGACAGATGTTTTTC.

The CDR3 is CACDTVGGAPWDTRQMFF. CDR3 DNA sequence: TGTGCCTGTGACACCGTGGGGGGTGCCCCCTGGGACACCCGACAGATGTTTTTC. The V gene is TRDV2, the J gene TRDJ3, with D perhaps TRDD3 (6 bases). Trimming cost V 0 bases and J 2 bases, with 13 bases left between them. CDR1 is GEAIGNYY, CDR2 EKD, per germline. The CDR3 length is 18 residues.

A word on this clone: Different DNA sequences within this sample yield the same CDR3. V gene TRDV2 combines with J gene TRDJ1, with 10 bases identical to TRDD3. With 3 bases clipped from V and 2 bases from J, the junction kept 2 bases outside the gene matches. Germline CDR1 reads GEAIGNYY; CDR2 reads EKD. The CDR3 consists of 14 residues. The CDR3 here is CACDRLGDTDKLIF. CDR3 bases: TGTGCCTGTGACCGACTGGGGGATACCGATAAACTCATCTTT.

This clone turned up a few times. DNA of the CDR3: TGTGCCTGTGACACCGTTTTGGTGGGGGATACCACCTGGGACACCCGACAGATGTTTTTC. Its translation is CACDTVLVGDTTWDTRQMFF. The chain links TRDV2 to TRDJ3, with TRDD3 matching 10 bases. J lost 2 bases, V lost 0 bases, and 9 bases had no gene match. The CDR3 length is 20 residues. Germline assignment: CDR1 GEAIGNYY and CDR2 EKD.

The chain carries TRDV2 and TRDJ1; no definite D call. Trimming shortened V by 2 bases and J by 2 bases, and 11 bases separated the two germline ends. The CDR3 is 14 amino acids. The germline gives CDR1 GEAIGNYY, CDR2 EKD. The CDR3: CACDSLSGTDKLIF. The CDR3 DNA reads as TGTGCCTGTGACAGCCTATCTGGTACCGATAAACTCATCTTT.

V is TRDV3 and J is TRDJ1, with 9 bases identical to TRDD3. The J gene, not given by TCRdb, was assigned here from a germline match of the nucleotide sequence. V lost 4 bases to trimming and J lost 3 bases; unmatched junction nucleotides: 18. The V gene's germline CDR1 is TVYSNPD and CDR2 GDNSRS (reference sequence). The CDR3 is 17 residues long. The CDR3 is CASHCLSTRGIPDKLIF. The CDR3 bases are TGTGCCTCCCACTGCCTTTCCACAAGGGGGATACCCGATAAACTCATCTTT.

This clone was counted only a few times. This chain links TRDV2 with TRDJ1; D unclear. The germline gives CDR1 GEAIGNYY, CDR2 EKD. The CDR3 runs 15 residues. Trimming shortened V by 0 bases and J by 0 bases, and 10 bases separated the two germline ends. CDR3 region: CACDTVNPNTDKLIF. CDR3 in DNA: TGTGCCTGTGACACCGTAAATCCGAACACCGATAAACTCATCTTT.

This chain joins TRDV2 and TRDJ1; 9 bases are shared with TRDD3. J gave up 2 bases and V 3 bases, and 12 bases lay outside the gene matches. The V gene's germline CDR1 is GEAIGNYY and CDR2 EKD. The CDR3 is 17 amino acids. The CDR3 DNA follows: TGTGCCTGTGACGTACTGGGGGAGAAAGGAGTAACCGATAAACTCATCTTT. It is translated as CACDVLGEKGVTDKLIF.

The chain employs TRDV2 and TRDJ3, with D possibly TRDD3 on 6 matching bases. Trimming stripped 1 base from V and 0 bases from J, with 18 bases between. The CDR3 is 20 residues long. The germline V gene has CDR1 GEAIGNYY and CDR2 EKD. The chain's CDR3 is CACDTPGDQYGSWDTRQMFF. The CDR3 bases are TGTGCCTGTGACACGCCTGGGGATCAATACGGCTCCTGGGACACCCGACAGATGTTTTTC.

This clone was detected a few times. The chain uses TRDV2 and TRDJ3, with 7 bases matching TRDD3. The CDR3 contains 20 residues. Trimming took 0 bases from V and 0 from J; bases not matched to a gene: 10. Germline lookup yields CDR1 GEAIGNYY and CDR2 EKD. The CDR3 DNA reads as TGTGCCTGTGACACCGGGAGCCTGGGGGGCAGCTCCTGGGACACCCGACAGATGTTTTTC. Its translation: CACDTGSLGGSSWDTRQMFF.

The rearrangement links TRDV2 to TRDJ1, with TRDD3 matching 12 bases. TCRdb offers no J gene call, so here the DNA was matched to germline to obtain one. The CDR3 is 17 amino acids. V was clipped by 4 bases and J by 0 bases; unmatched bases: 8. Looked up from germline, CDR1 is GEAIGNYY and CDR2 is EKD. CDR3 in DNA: TGTGCCTGTGAATCTCTGGGGGATACGCGGTACACCGATAAACTCATCTTT. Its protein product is CACESLGDTRYTDKLIF.

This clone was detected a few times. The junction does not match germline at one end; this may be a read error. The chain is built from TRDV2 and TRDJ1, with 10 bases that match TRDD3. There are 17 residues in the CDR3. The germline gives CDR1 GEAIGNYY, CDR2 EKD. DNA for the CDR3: TGCGCCTGTGTCACCCTACTGGGGGATCCCGTCACCGATAAACTCATCTTT. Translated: CACVTLLGDPVTDKLIF.

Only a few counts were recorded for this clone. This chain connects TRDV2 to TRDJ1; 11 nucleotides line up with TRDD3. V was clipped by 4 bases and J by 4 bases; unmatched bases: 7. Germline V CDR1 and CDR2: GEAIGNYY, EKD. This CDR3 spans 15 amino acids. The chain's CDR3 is CACEGLGDTNDKLIF. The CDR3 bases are TGTGCCTGTGAAGGTCTGGGGGATACTAACGATAAACTCATCTTT.

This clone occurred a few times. The CDR3 reads CALSSYWGITGDKLIF. The CDR3 DNA follows: TGTGCTCTTAGCTCGTACTGGGGGATAACGGGGGATAAACTCATCTTT. The V gene is TRDV1, the J gene TRDJ1; TRDD3 matches at 11 bases. Unmatched junction bases numbered 13, after V lost 8 bases and J lost 5 bases. This CDR3 has 16 residues. Germline V gives CDR1 TSWWSYY, CDR2 QGS.